These 13 T cell receptor beta chains were sequenced from one sample in a study of shared clonotypes between healthy human individuals. Produced via immunoSEQ multiplex PCR; TCRdb's table is partial and in-frame only. The data hold approximately 500,000 clones, with 70% to 85% observed a single time. Sequenced material: PBMCs. The source is a woman aged 40 to 50 in good health. Some clones in this sample may be carry-over from other donors' samples.

Worth noting for this clone: Given a much more abundant clone one base away, this may be a read error. The J gene is TRBJ1-1, the V gene TRBV7-2; D is uncertain. The V and J ends lost 5 bases and 1 base respectively, with 8 bases between them. This CDR3 has 13 amino acids. Germline V lookup: CDR1 SGHTA, CDR2 FQGNSA. CDR3 sequence: CASSPRRNTEAFF. In nucleotides, the CDR3 is TGTGCCAGCAGCCCCCGGAGGAACACTGAAGCTTTCTTT.

The V and J genes are TRBV6-1 and TRBJ2-7; D might be TRBD1 (6 bases). The germline CDR1 and CDR2 sequences are MNHNS and SASEGT. The CDR3 covers 14 residues. Trimming took off 2 bases at V and 3 bases at J, with 11 bases between the two ends. The CDR3: CASSEYLRGYEQYF. In DNA, the CDR3 is TGTGCCAGCAGTGAATATCTCAGGGGCTACGAGCAGTACTTC.

J is TRBJ1-2 and V is TRBV20-1; D not resolved. V dropped 6 bases and J dropped 0 bases, with 2 bases sitting between them. Germline loops: CDR1 DFQATT, CDR2 SNEGSKA (reference sequence). The CDR3 totals 10 residues. The CDR3 here is CSAANYGYTF. The CDR3 coding sequence is TGCAGTGCGGCTAACTATGGCTACACCTTC.

The CDR3 is CASSLLGLTYGYTF. The DNA of the CDR3 is TGTGCCAGCAGCCTATTAGGACTTACCTATGGCTACACCTTC. The chain is built from TRBV9 and TRBJ1-2; D unclear. Germline V gene sequence: CDR1 SGDLS, CDR2 YYNGEE. The CDR3 has 14 residues. Trimming took off 4 bases at V and 4 bases at J, with 14 bases between the two ends. The full variable domain, its missing parts supplied by reference TRBV9 and TRBJ1-2, is DSGVTQTPKHLITATGQRVTLRCSPRSGDLSVYWYQQSLDQGLQFLIQYYNGEERAKGNILERFSAQQFPDLHSELNLSSLELGDSALYFCASSLLGLTYGYTFGSGTRLTVV.

The gene calls are TRBV7-2 and TRBJ1-1, with 7 nucleotides matching TRBD1. Germline loops: CDR1 SGHTA, CDR2 FQGNSA. After removal of 4 bases from V and 4 bases from J, the junction contained 3 bases not matched to a gene. This CDR3 is 13 amino acids long. The CDR3 sequence is CASSYRGLTEAFF. The CDR3 nucleotides read TGTGCCAGCAGCTACAGGGGTCTCACTGAAGCTTTCTTT.

The V gene is TRBV6-4, the J gene TRBJ2-3; TRBD2 matches 9 bases. The CDR3 sequence is 15 residues long. With V trimmed by 0 bases and J by 4 bases, 2 bases remained unmatched. CDR1 is MRHNA, CDR2 SNTAGT, per germline. CDR3 amino acids: CASSDSSGRPDTQYF. The DNA for the CDR3 is TGTGCCAGCAGTGACTCTAGCGGGAGACCAGATACGCAGTATTTT.

CDR3 bases: TGCGCCAGCAGCCAAGGAGGTACGGGAAGGTACAATGAGCAGTTCTTC. Translation gives CASSQGGTGRYNEQFF. The J gene is TRBJ2-1, the V gene TRBV4-1, with D perhaps matching TRBD2 (5 bases). Trimming took off 1 base at V and 4 bases at J, with 14 bases between the two ends. Germline V CDR1 and CDR2: MGHRA, YSYEKL. This CDR3 region has 16 residues.

The V call is TRBV28, the J call TRBJ2-7; 12 positions agree with TRBD2. Trimming removed 8 bases from V and 2 bases from J; junction bases left unmatched: 4. CDR3 length equals 14 residues. Per germline, CDR1 MDHEN and CDR2 SYDVKM. The CDR3 DNA sequence: TGTGCCAGCCGACTAGCGGGAGACACCTACGAGCAGTACTTC. Its protein is CASRLAGDTYEQYF.

The rearrangement joins TRBV19 to TRBJ2-5, with D perhaps matching TRBD2 (6 bases). The germline V gene has CDR1 LNHDA and CDR2 SQIVND (reference sequence). The CDR3 loop spans 15 amino acids. V was trimmed by 1 base and J by 0 bases, leaving 9 bases between them. CDR3 region: CASSIVAGHQETQYF. The CDR3 DNA reads as TGTGCCAGTAGTATAGTCGCGGGGCACCAAGAGACCCAGTACTTC.

The genes are TRBV7-9 and TRBJ1-3; the match to TRBD1 covers 8 bases. CDR1 and CDR2 from the germline V gene are SEHNR and FQNEAQ (reference sequence). The CDR3 extends over 17 amino acids. The V and J ends lost 1 base and 3 bases, in that order; junction bases with no gene match: 8. The DNA of the CDR3 is TGTGCCAGCAGCTTAGACCTGGGACAGGTATATGGAAACACCATATATTTT. Translation: CASSLDLGQVYGNTIYF. The complete variable domain, with remaining parts taken from reference TRBV7-9 and TRBJ1-3, reads DTGVSQNPRHKITKRGQNVTFRCDPISEHNRLYWYRQTLGQGPEFLTYFQNEAQLEKSRLLSDRFSAERPKGSFSTLEIQRTEQGDSAMYLCASSLDLGQVYGNTIYFGEGSWLTVV.

This clone was seen only once. J is TRBJ1-5 and V is TRBV13; D is unclear. Per the germline V gene, CDR1 is PRHDT and CDR2 is FYEKMQ (reference sequence). The CDR3 is 13 residues long. V lost 2 bases, J lost 5 bases, and 7 bases lay in between. CDR3 sequence (DNA): TGTGCCAGCAGCTTATCCGGCTATCAGCCCCAGCATTTT. It encodes CASSLSGYQPQHF.

J is TRBJ2-3 and V is TRBV6-5; 10 bases agree with TRBD2. The CDR3 loop spans 15 amino acids. From germline, CDR1 is MNHEY and CDR2 SVGAGI. Unmatched junction bases numbered 3, after V lost 3 bases and J lost 3 bases. CDR3: CASSYWTSGTDTQYF. The CDR3 DNA follows: TGTGCCAGCAGTTATTGGACTAGCGGTACAGATACGCAGTATTTT.

The chain couples TRBV28 to TRBJ2-7; TRBD2 aligns across 10 bases. This CDR3 has 20 residues. The germline CDR1 and CDR2 sequences are MDHEN and SYDVKM. V shed 5 bases, J shed 0 bases, and the junction held 19 bases outside the gene matches. CDR3 bases: TGTGCCAGCAGTGGCTCGGGGGAAGCGGGAGGGGTTTTAGGCTCCTACGAGCAGTACTTC. Translated: CASSGSGEAGGVLGSYEQYF.